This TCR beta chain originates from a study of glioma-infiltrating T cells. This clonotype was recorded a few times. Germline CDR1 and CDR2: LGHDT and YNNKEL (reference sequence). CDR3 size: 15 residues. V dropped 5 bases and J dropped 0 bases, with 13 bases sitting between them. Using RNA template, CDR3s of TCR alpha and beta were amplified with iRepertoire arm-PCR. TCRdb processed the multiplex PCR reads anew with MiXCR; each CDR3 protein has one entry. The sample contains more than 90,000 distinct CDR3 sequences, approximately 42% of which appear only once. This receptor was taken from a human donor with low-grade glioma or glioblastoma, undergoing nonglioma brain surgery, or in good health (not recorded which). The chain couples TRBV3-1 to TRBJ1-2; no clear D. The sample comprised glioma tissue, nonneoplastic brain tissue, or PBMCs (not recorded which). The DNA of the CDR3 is TGTGCCAGCAGCGACGCAGAGCCCTCTAACTATGGCTACACCTTC. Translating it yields CASSDAEPSNYGYTF.